This T cell receptor beta chain was captured by sequencing in a study of CD8 T cells in Susac syndrome. Germline V CDR1 and CDR2: KGHDR, SFDVKD. V gave up 4 bases and J gave up 5 bases, with 10 bases separating them. The CDR3 totals 13 residues. This clonotype appeared once. RNA totalling about 0.45 to 1 ug underwent reverse transcription with random hexamers. TCRdb re-derived calls from the immunoSEQ multiplex PCR reads in MiXCR, one entry per CDR3 protein. The table records 250,000 to 300,000 distinct CDR3 sequences, approximately 90% of them present only once. The chain is built from TRBV24-1 and TRBJ1-1; a weak D match, TRBD1 (6 bases). This TCR came from a human donor with multiple sclerosis. Sequenced: CD8+ T cells from PBMCs. The CDR3 DNA reads TGTGCCACCAGTGACCAAGGACAGACTGAAGCTTTCTTT. This encodes CATSDQGQTEAFF.